This entry lists 9 T cell receptor beta chains sequenced from one sample in a study of T cells in Graves' hyperthyroidism and ophthalmopathy. RNA transcripts yielded amplified TCR beta CDR3 regions. With the HTBI primer set, the TCR CDR3 went through a first round of RT-PCR. TCRdb ran MiXCR on the multiplex PCR reads and lists one entry per CDR3 protein. The sample holds around 340,000 distinct CDR3 sequences, 15% to 20% seen once. Material for sequencing was blood. These receptors were collected from a woman between 45 and 65 years old with Graves' hyperthyroidism.

The chain combines TRBV27 with TRBJ2-2; D not certain. CDR3 length equals 14 residues. The V gene's germline CDR1 is MNHEY and CDR2 SMNVEV (reference sequence). V was trimmed by 5 bases and J by 7 bases, leaving 14 bases between them. The chain's CDR3 is CASSPGRLDGELFF. The CDR3 DNA reads as TGTGCCAGCAGTCCCGGCAGGTTGGACGGGGAGCTGTTTTTT.

CDR3 sequence: CSADSGRGETQYF. CDR3 nucleotide sequence: TGCAGCGCCGATAGCGGGAGGGGAGAGACCCAGTACTTC. The rearrangement uses TRBV29-1 and TRBJ2-5; 11 nucleotides align to TRBD2. The length of the CDR3 is 13 residues. Germline assignment: CDR1 SQVTM and CDR2 ANQGSEA. Trimming removed 7 bases from V and 4 bases from J; junction bases left unmatched: 5.

This clonotype occurred many times. The genes are TRBV3-1 and TRBJ2-1; TRBD1 agrees at 7 bases. CDR1 and CDR2 (germline): LGHDT, YNNKEL (reference sequence). The CDR3 has 17 residues. The junction had 15 bases not matched to a gene; V was cut back by 3 bases and J by 7 bases. CDR3 DNA sequence: TGTGCCAGCAGCCATCGGTACAGGGGCAGGGGAGTAAATGAGCAGTTCTTC. The encoded protein is CASSHRYRGRGVNEQFF.

The sample holds a few counts of this clonotype. In DNA, the CDR3 is TGTGCCAGCAGTTACAGGACTACCGACCCCGGCACCGGGGAGCTGTTTTTT. Translating it yields CASSYRTTDPGTGELFF. V is TRBV6-2 or TRBV6-3 and J is TRBJ2-2, with a tentative D call TRBD2 (6 bases). The CDR3 is 17 residues long. The germline V gene encodes CDR1 MNHEY and CDR2 SVGEGT. V lost 2 bases and J 4 bases, leaving 17 bases between the germline ends.

At least ten counts were recorded for this clonotype. The chain carries TRBV2 and TRBJ2-1; D may be TRBD1 (5 bases). The CDR3 runs to 15 residues. Trimming left V 1 base short and J 5 bases short, with 12 bases between. Germline V gives CDR1 SNHLY, CDR2 FYNNEI. CDR3 protein: CASSEGSRAHNEQFF. Here the CDR3 DNA reads TGTGCCAGCAGTGAAGGTTCCAGGGCCCACAATGAGCAGTTCTTC.

This clonotype was counted many times. The V gene is TRBV2, the J gene TRBJ1-1; possible D gene TRBD1, 5 bases. Trimming removed 6 bases from V and 0 bases from J, with 17 bases in between. From germline, CDR1 is SNHLY and CDR2 FYNNEI. This CDR3 comprises 16 residues. The CDR3 DNA reads TGTGCCAGCAGGGTACGACAGACTCACATGAACACTGAAGCTTTCTTT. Residues: CASRVRQTHMNTEAFF.

This clonotype was recorded a few times. The chain has TRBV2 and TRBJ1-1, with D unclear. CDR3 size: 15 residues. CDR1 and CDR2 from the germline V gene are SNHLY and FYNNEI. V dropped 4 bases and J dropped 2 bases, with 14 bases sitting between them. For the CDR3, the DNA is TGTGCCAGCAGTGTATCCAGCATATTTAACACTGAAGCTTTCTTT. This gives the protein CASSVSSIFNTEAFF.

This chain connects TRBV6-2 or TRBV6-3 to TRBJ1-2; 8 positions match TRBD1. The CDR3 runs to 14 residues. Germline CDR1 and CDR2: MNHEY and SVGEGT. Unmatched junction bases numbered 7, after V lost 5 bases and J lost 5 bases. The CDR3 is CASSSPGTGYGYTF. CDR3 in DNA: TGTGCCAGCAGTAGCCCCGGGACAGGATATGGCTACACCTTC.

This clonotype was seen ten or more times. CDR3 protein: CASSPITSGSSYNEQFF. Written as DNA, the CDR3 is TGCGCCAGCAGCCCCATAACTAGCGGGAGCTCCTACAATGAGCAGTTCTTC. The chain links TRBV5-1 to TRBJ2-1, with TRBD2 matching over 11 bases. Germline V gene lookup returns CDR1 SGHRS and CDR2 YFSETQ. Losses at the gene ends were 4 bases for V and 0 bases for J; bases not matched to a gene: 6. The CDR3 runs to 17 residues.